Reported below is one T cell receptor (beta chain). The sample originates from a study of OX40 agonist ivuxolimab in advanced cancers. Libraries were prepared by immunoSEQ multiplex PCR; TCRdb keeps only in-frame clonotypes and omits some of them. The sample consists of tens of thousands of clones, roughly 90% of them appearing once. The sequences come from CD4+ or CD8+ T cells sorted from blood, collected in a trial of the OX40 agonist ivuxolimab. This receptor was obtained from an adult with an advanced solid tumor such as melanoma, head and neck, liver or kidney cancer.

CDR3 in amino acids: CASSLAPRGGEAFF. CDR3 nucleotides: TGCGCCAGCAGCTTGGCACCCAGGGGGGGTGAAGCTTTCTTT. The chain links TRBV5-1 to TRBJ1-1; 7 bases match TRBD1. The germline CDR1 and CDR2 sequences are SGHRS and YFSETQ. The V segment lost 0 bases and the J segment 7 bases; nucleotides outside the gene matches: 6. The CDR3 runs to 14 residues.